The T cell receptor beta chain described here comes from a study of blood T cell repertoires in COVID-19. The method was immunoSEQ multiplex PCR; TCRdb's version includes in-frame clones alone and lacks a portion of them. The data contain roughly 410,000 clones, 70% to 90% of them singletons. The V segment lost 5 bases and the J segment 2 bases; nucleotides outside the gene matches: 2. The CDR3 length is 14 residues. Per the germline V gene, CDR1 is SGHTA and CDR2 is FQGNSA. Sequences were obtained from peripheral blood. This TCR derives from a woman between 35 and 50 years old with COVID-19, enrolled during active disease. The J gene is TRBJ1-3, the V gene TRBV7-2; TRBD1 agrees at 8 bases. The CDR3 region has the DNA TGTGCCAGCAGCAAGGGACAGGCTGGAAACACCATATATTTT. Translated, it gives CASSKGQAGNTIYF.